One and the same sample provided the 26 T cell receptor beta chains below, sequenced in a study of regulatory T cells in long-lasting Graves disease. Time point reported: newly diagnosed GD, antithyroid drugs for less than 3 months. PBMCs were the source of the RNA used for TCR sequencing. Sequencing libraries for TCR beta were prepared with iRepertoire HTBI primers and Arm-PCR of CDR3 regions. In TCRdb, the multiplex PCR reads were re-called with MiXCR into one record per CDR3 protein. Among some 490,000 distinct CDR3 sequences, around 12% were seen once, and the ten largest hold approximately 9%. This sample was also put to use in a study of T cells in Graves' hyperthyroidism and ophthalmopathy.

This specimen was peripheral blood mononuclear cells (PBMCs), taken at new diagnosis, from a patient treated with antithyroid drugs. The receptor set was obtained from a woman in her 30s with Graves disease.

This clonotype was counted at least ten times. This chain connects TRBV12-3 or TRBV12-4 to TRBJ1-6; D gene uncertain. Trimming took 0 bases from V and 5 from J, leaving 8 bases between them. The CDR3 is 15 amino acids. The CDR3 loop is CASSLARRNNSPLHF. As DNA, the CDR3 is TGTGCCAGCAGTTTAGCTCGGCGGAATAATTCACCCCTCCACTTT.

This clonotype was recorded at least ten times. The chain links TRBV5-1 to TRBJ1-5; weak D call: TRBD1 (5 bases). This CDR3 contains 14 residues. CDR1 and CDR2 from the germline V gene are SGHRS and YFSETQ. The V end was cut by 0 bases, the J end by 6 bases, with 10 bases between. CDR3 amino acids: CASSLVPGGQPQHF. DNA for the CDR3: TGCGCCAGCAGCTTGGTACCGGGGGGTCAGCCCCAGCATTTT. The full variable domain, in which reference TRBV5-1 and TRBJ1-5 provide the parts outside the CDR3, is KAGVTQTPRYLIKTRGQQVTLSCSPISGHRSVSWYQQTPGQGLQFLFEYFSETQRNKGNFPGRFSGRQFSNSRSEMNVSTLELGDSALYLCASSLVPGGQPQHFGDGTRLSIL.

The chain links TRBV4-3 to TRBJ1-1; 7 nucleotides line up with TRBD1. This CDR3 is built from 20 residues. CDR1 is LGHNA, CDR2 YSLEER, per germline. J gave up 0 bases and V 0 bases, and 16 bases lay outside the gene matches. For the CDR3, the DNA is TGCGCCAGCAGCCAAGATATATATTTCGGACCGGGGACAGTGAACACTGAAGCTTTCTTT. Amino acid sequence: CASSQDIYFGPGTVNTEAFF.

In this sample, this clonotype turned up many times. The chain employs TRBV9 and TRBJ1-6; 8 bases align to TRBD1. The CDR3 extends over 15 amino acids. Germline V CDR1 and CDR2: SGDLS, YYNGEE. Unmatched junction bases numbered 6, after V lost 4 bases and J lost 6 bases. The CDR3, as DNA: TGTGCCAGCAGCACCGGACAGGGAGGTAATTCACCCCTCCACTTT. Translating gives CASSTGQGGNSPLHF. Full variable domain (rest looked up from reference TRBV9 and TRBJ1-6): DSGVTQTPKHLITATGQRVTLRCSPRSGDLSVYWYQQSLDQGLQFLIQYYNGEERAKGNILERFSAQQFPDLHSELNLSSLELGDSALYFCASSTGQGGNSPLHFGNGTRLTVT.

This clonotype was observed at least ten times. The chain uses TRBV11-2 and TRBJ2-7; 12 bases are a match to TRBD2. The germline V gene has CDR1 SGHAT and CDR2 FQNNGV. This CDR3 region has 16 residues. Trimming took 4 bases from V and 0 from J; bases not matched to a gene: 4. CDR3: CASSSLAGGSSYEQYF. CDR3 in DNA: TGTGCCAGCAGCTCCCTAGCGGGAGGGAGCTCCTACGAGCAGTACTTC.

The CDR3 DNA follows: TGTGCCAGCAGCCTAACAACGTACCAAGAGACCCAGTACTTC. Translation gives CASSLTTYQETQYF. The rearrangement uses TRBV12-3 or TRBV12-4 and TRBJ2-5; no definite D call. The CDR3 loop spans 14 amino acids. V lost 6 bases to trimming and J lost 0 bases, with 11 bases between them.

This clonotype was observed many times. This CDR3 reads CASRGGSGALDTQYF. The DNA for the CDR3 is TGTGCCAGCAGGGGAGGCAGCGGGGCTCTAGATACGCAGTATTTT. The chain employs TRBV7-2 and TRBJ2-3, with 7 bases that match TRBD2. Germline loops: CDR1 SGHTA, CDR2 FQGNSA. This CDR3 has 15 residues. The V and J ends lost 6 bases and 5 bases, in that order; junction bases with no gene match: 11.

This clonotype was seen ten or more times. J is TRBJ2-5 and V is TRBV28, with TRBD1 matching over 8 bases. The trim removed 3 bases at V and 4 bases at J, leaving 10 bases unmatched. Germline CDR1 is MDHEN and CDR2 is SYDVKM. The CDR3 spans 16 residues. CDR3 in DNA: TGTGCCAGCAGTTTCAGGGGGCGGTGGGACCGAGAGACCCAGTACTTC. Protein product: CASSFRGRWDRETQYF.

This clonotype was picked up many times. The chain employs TRBV11-2 and TRBJ2-5; TRBD1 agrees at 8 bases. This CDR3 comprises 13 residues. J lost 7 bases, V lost 3 bases, and 4 bases had no gene match. Germline CDR1 is SGHAT and CDR2 is FQNNGV. The CDR3 DNA sequence: TGTGCCAGCAGCTTTGGTACAGGGGGGACCCAGTACTTC. Encoded protein: CASSFGTGGTQYF.

This clonotype was picked up many times. This chain connects TRBV27 to TRBJ2-7, with D perhaps TRBD2 (5 bases). Germline values: CDR1 MNHEY, CDR2 SMNVEV (reference sequence). The CDR3 consists of 12 residues. V was trimmed by 6 bases and J by 5 bases, leaving 11 bases between them. The CDR3 reads CASRGEGHEQYF. CDR3 in DNA: TGTGCCAGCAGGGGAGAGGGCCACGAGCAGTACTTC.

This clonotype was seen many times. The chain couples TRBV10-3 to TRBJ2-2; either TRBD1 or TRBD2 may supply D (5 bases each). The CDR3 contains 14 residues. Between the trimmed V and J ends, which lost 10 bases and 4 bases, there was a span of 16 bases. Germline V gene lookup returns CDR1 ENHRY and CDR2 SYGVKD. In DNA form, the CDR3 reads TGTGCCACCCAAGGGACGTACGCCACCGGGGAGCTGTTTTTT. It translates to CATQGTYATGELFF.

This clonotype was observed at least ten times. CDR3 loop: CASSEFGDQNIQYF. CDR3 DNA: TGTGCCAGCAGTGAATTCGGGGATCAAAACATTCAGTACTTC. The J gene is TRBJ2-4, the V gene TRBV25-1; D perhaps matches TRBD2 (5 bases). Trimming took off 1 base at V and 5 bases at J, with 9 bases between the two ends. The germline V gene encodes CDR1 MGHDK and CDR2 SYGVNS. The CDR3 length is 14 residues.

The chain employs TRBV24-1 and TRBJ1-2; D gene ambiguous. Germline V lookup: CDR1 KGHDR, CDR2 SFDVKD. This CDR3 has 12 residues. Trimming took off 1 base at V and 8 bases at J, with 7 bases between the two ends. The CDR3 spells CATSDFRSGYTF. The CDR3 DNA follows: TGTGCCACCAGTGATTTTAGGAGCGGCTACACCTTC.

In this sample, this clonotype turned up many times. The chain has TRBV30 and TRBJ1-2; D is undetermined. Germline-derived CDR1 and CDR2 are GTSNPN and SVGIG (reference sequence). The V and J ends lost 4 bases and 9 bases respectively, with 12 bases between them. CDR3 length equals 11 residues. This CDR3 is CAWTNRDRYTF. CDR3 nucleotides: TGTGCCTGGACCAACAGAGACCGCTACACCTTC.

This clonotype occurred many times. J is TRBJ2-5 and V is TRBV3-1; D may match TRBD1 or TRBD2 (5 bases each). This CDR3 region has 18 residues. The V and J ends lost 1 base and 1 base respectively, with 19 bases between them. Germline-derived CDR1 and CDR2 are LGHDT and YNNKEL (reference sequence). The CDR3 DNA reads as TGTGCCAGCAGCCAAGCCCCCAAGATGACGGGGCTCCAAGAGACCCAGTACTTC. Amino acid sequence: CASSQAPKMTGLQETQYF.

This clonotype was observed at least ten times. This chain connects TRBV28 to TRBJ1-1; D remains unclear. Trimming took off 2 bases at V and 3 bases at J, with 7 bases between the two ends. The CDR3 sequence is 13 residues long. Germline loops: CDR1 MDHEN, CDR2 SYDVKM. CDR3 protein: CASSLVQHTEAFF. The CDR3 nucleotides are TGTGCCAGCAGTTTAGTCCAGCACACTGAAGCTTTCTTT.

This clonotype was seen ten or more times. The chain employs TRBV28 and TRBJ1-2; D might be TRBD1 (5 bases). CDR3 length: 13 residues. V was shortened by 4 bases and J by 5 bases, with 11 bases between the two germline ends. Looked up from germline, CDR1 is MDHEN and CDR2 is SYDVKM. CDR3: CASSSDTRYGYTF. DNA for the CDR3: TGTGCCAGCAGTTCGGACACCAGATATGGCTACACCTTC.

This clonotype was counted many times. The rearrangement joins TRBV3-1 to TRBJ2-3, with D maybe TRBD1 (5 bases). Germline CDR1 reads LGHDT; CDR2 reads YNNKEL (reference sequence). The length of the CDR3 is 16 residues. Trimming took 3 bases from V and 4 from J, leaving 17 bases between them. The CDR3 DNA reads TGTGCCAGCAGCCAGATGGGCCGTAGGGGCGCAGATACGCAGTATTTT. Amino acid sequence: CASSQMGRRGADTQYF.

This clonotype was detected ten times or more. This sequence joins TRBV4-3 and TRBJ1-1; a weak D match, TRBD1 (5 bases). This CDR3 comprises 14 residues. Germline V lookup: CDR1 LGHNA, CDR2 YSLEER. The V and J ends lost 0 bases and 3 bases respectively, with 8 bases between them. This CDR3 reads CASSQEWGDTEAFF. The CDR3 DNA sequence: TGCGCCAGCAGCCAAGAGTGGGGGGACACTGAAGCTTTCTTT.

This clonotype was recorded many times. The rearrangement joins TRBV28 to TRBJ1-2, with a tentative D call TRBD1 (5 bases). In germline, CDR1 is MDHEN, CDR2 SYDVKM. The CDR3 extends over 11 amino acids. Trimming cost V 11 bases and J 8 bases, with 15 bases left between them. CDR3 sequence: CAVTGGSGYTF. DNA for the CDR3: TGTGCCGTAACGGGGGGAAGCGGCTACACCTTC.

Comments on this clonotype: A read error is possible here, since a much larger clone lies one base away. The rearrangement uses TRBV18 and TRBJ1-5; D may be TRBD1 (6 bases). The CDR3 totals 14 residues. Looked up from germline, CDR1 is KGHSH and CDR2 is LQKENI. Between the trimmed V and J ends, which lost 9 bases and 8 bases, there was a span of 20 bases. DNA of the CDR3: TGTGCCAGGTCAGCAAAGGGGGGTAAGGAGCCCCAGCATTTT. Protein: CARSAKGGKEPQHF.

This clonotype was detected ten times or more. The chain uses TRBV30 and TRBJ2-1; 7 positions match TRBD1. Germline trimming cut 3 bases from V and 4 bases from J; bases unmatched to any gene: 3. The CDR3 is 13 amino acids. In germline, CDR1 is GTSNPN, CDR2 SVGIG (reference sequence). The CDR3 sequence is CAWSPDRYNEQFF. In DNA, the CDR3 is TGTGCCTGGAGCCCGGACAGGTACAATGAGCAGTTCTTC.

The chain is built from TRBV2 and TRBJ2-5; 10 bases match TRBD1. V shed 8 bases and J 5 bases; nucleotides not matched to a gene: 2. The CDR3 runs 12 residues. Germline CDR1 reads SNHLY; CDR2 reads FYNNEI. The CDR3 coding sequence is TGTGCCAGCGGGGACAGGGGTGAGACCCAGTACTTC. It codes for CASGDRGETQYF.

To note about this clonotype: A much larger clone lies one base from this, so it may be a read error. Since the CDR3 does not end with the conserved phenylalanine or tryptophan, this likely comes from a read error. The rearrangement links TRBV28 to TRBJ1-5; 9 positions match TRBD1. The CDR3 extends over 17 amino acids. The V segment lost 6 bases and the J segment 6 bases; nucleotides outside the gene matches: 15. Germline V CDR1 and CDR2: MDHEN, SYDVKM. The CDR3 DNA reads as TGTGCCAGCAGCTTAACAGGGGGCTGGGGGGTTGGTCAGCCCCAGCATTCT. Translation: CASSLTGGWGVGQPQHS.

This clonotype was seen ten or more times. J is TRBJ2-3 and V is TRBV7-9; 11 bases are shared with TRBD2. The CDR3 spans 17 residues. CDR1 and CDR2 from the germline V gene are SEHNR and FQNEAQ (reference sequence). V shed 4 bases, J shed 0 bases, and the junction held 6 bases outside the gene matches. CDR3 sequence reads: CASSSGLAVTSTDTQYF. CDR3 DNA sequence: TGTGCCAGCAGCTCGGGACTAGCGGTTACTAGCACAGATACGCAGTATTTT.

This clonotype has at least ten counts. The V call is TRBV3-1, the J call TRBJ2-2; maybe TRBD1 (5 bases). This CDR3 has 16 amino acids. The germline CDR1 and CDR2 sequences are LGHDT and YNNKEL (reference sequence). Trimming shortened V by 1 base and J by 7 bases, and 16 bases separated the two germline ends. The CDR3 bases are TGTGCCAGCAGCCAAGTAGTAGGGGCCCTAGGCGGGGAGCTGTTTTTT. Translated, it gives CASSQVVGALGGELFF.